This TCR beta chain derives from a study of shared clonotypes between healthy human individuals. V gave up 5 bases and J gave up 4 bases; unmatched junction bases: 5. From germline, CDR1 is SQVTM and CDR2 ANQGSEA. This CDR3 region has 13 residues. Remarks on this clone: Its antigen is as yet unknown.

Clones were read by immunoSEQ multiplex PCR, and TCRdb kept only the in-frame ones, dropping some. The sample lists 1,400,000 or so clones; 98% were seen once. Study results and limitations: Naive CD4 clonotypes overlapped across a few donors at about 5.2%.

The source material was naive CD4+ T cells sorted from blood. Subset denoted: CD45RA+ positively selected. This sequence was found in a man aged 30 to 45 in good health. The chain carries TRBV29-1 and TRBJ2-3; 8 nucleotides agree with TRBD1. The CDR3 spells CSVFGQGADTQYF. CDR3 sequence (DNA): TGCAGCGTTTTTGGACAGGGCGCAGATACGCAGTATTTT.